These T cell receptor beta chains were read from a single sample in a study of identifying expanded T cells in peripheral blood. Using immunoSEQ multiplex PCR, the repertoire was profiled, and TCRdb retains in-frame clones only, with some absent. The repertoire holds 90,000 to 100,000 clones, with almost 90% as singletons. The specimen was blood. The origin of the receptors is a person aged 18 to 70 in good health. Both conserved end residues are part of each CDR3. D genes are given only for firm matches. Size tells how often a clone was seen (once, few, many) or the class of an expanded clone, and some rows leave it out.

CDR3nt: TGTGCCAGCAGCTTAGAGAGGTCAGAATACAATGAGCAGTTCTTC
CDR3aa: CASSLERSEYNEQFF
abundance: -
j_gene: TRBJ2-1
v_gene: TRBV7-3
len: 15
d_gene: -

CDR3nt: TGTGCCACCAGCAGAGGCCTAGAAGGGGGAGAGACCCAGTACTTC
CDR3aa: CATSRGLEGGETQYF
abundance: few
j_gene: TRBJ2-5
v_gene: TRBV15
len: 15
d_gene: -

CDR3nt: TGTGCCAGTAGTACAACACTAACAGGGGGTGAAGCTTTCTTT
CDR3aa: CASSTTLTGGEAFF
abundance: -
j_gene: TRBJ1-1
v_gene: TRBV19
len: 14
d_gene: TRBD1

CDR3nt: TGTGCCAGCAGTGCCGGGACTAGCGACACCGGGGAGCTGTTTTTT
CDR3aa: CASSAGTSDTGELFF
abundance: many
j_gene: TRBJ2-2
v_gene: TRBV6-4
len: 15
d_gene: TRBD2

CDR3nt: TGTGCCTGGAGAGGTACAGGGGGTCGTCAGCCCCAGCATTTT
CDR3aa: CAWRGTGGRQPQHF
abundance: -
j_gene: TRBJ1-5
v_gene: TRBV30
len: 14
d_gene: TRBD1

CDR3nt: TGTGCCGTTAGGAGGGGTTTCAACACCGGGGAGCTGTTTTTT
CDR3aa: CAVRRGFNTGELFF
abundance: -
j_gene: TRBJ2-2
v_gene: TRBV6-1
len: 14
d_gene: -

CDR3nt: TGTGCCAGCAGCGCCGGACTAGTAACTACAAGCAATGAGCAGTTCTTC
CDR3aa: CASSAGLVTTSNEQFF
abundance: -
j_gene: TRBJ2-1
v_gene: TRBV5-8
len: 16
d_gene: TRBD2

CDR3nt: TGTGCCAGCAGCCTCGGCGGCATCTATAGCAATCAGCCCCAGCATTTT
CDR3aa: CASSLGGIYSNQPQHF
abundance: -
j_gene: TRBJ1-5
v_gene: TRBV14
len: 16
d_gene: -

CDR3nt: TGTGCCGCGACAGGGGACCACGAGCAGTACTTC
CDR3aa: CAATGDHEQYF
abundance: -
j_gene: TRBJ2-7
v_gene: TRBV10-3
len: 11
d_gene: TRBD1

CDR3nt: TGTGCCAGCAGCCCCCGCAGCGTCTCTGGAAACACCATATATTTT
CDR3aa: CASSPRSVSGNTIYF
abundance: -
j_gene: TRBJ1-3
v_gene: TRBV7-9
len: 15
d_gene: -

CDR3nt: TGTGCCAGCAGTGAATATAGCGGGGGCTCCTACAATGAGCAGTTCTTC
CDR3aa: CASSEYSGGSYNEQFF
abundance: few
j_gene: TRBJ2-1
v_gene: TRBV25-1
len: 16
d_gene: TRBD2

CDR3nt: TGTGCCACCAGCAGAGCGCCCGGACAGGGACCCGATACGCAGTATTTT
CDR3aa: CATSRAPGQGPDTQYF
abundance: -
j_gene: TRBJ2-3
v_gene: TRBV15
len: 16
d_gene: TRBD1

CDR3nt: TGCGCCAGCAGCTTGGTTAGAGACAGGTCAACCGGGGAGCTGTTTTTT
CDR3aa: CASSLVRDRSTGELFF
abundance: -
j_gene: TRBJ2-2
v_gene: TRBV5-1
len: 16
d_gene: -

CDR3nt: TGTGCCAGCAGCCCTCCGCTGGGGACCCAGTACTTC
CDR3aa: CASSPPLGTQYF
abundance: -
j_gene: TRBJ2-5
v_gene: TRBV4-2
len: 12
d_gene: -

CDR3nt: TGTGCCAGCAGACGGACAGGGGGCACTGAAGCTTTCTTT
CDR3aa: CASRRTGGTEAFF
abundance: -
j_gene: TRBJ1-1
v_gene: TRBV5-4
len: 13
d_gene: TRBD1

CDR3nt: TGCGCCAGCAGCTGGACTAGCGGGGGGGTTAAGGAGACCCAGTACTTC
CDR3aa: CASSWTSGGVKETQYF
abundance: few
j_gene: TRBJ2-5
v_gene: TRBV5-1
len: 16
d_gene: TRBD2

CDR3nt: TGTGCCAGCAGTTTACCTCGCGGGACAGCCTATAATTCACCCCTCCACTTT
CDR3aa: CASSLPRGTAYNSPLHF
abundance: -
j_gene: TRBJ1-6
v_gene: TRBV28
len: 17
d_gene: TRBD1

CDR3nt: TGTGCCAGCAGCCATCGGTCTTCCCCGCCTGGGGCCAACGTCCTGACTTTC
CDR3aa: CASSHRSSPPGANVLTF
abundance: -
j_gene: TRBJ2-6
v_gene: TRBV11-3
len: 17
d_gene: -

CDR3nt: TGTGCCAGCAGTGAAGCTCGAAGAGCGGGGGCTTCTACTGAGCAGTTCTTC
CDR3aa: CASSEARRAGASTEQFF
abundance: -
j_gene: TRBJ2-1
v_gene: TRBV2
len: 17
d_gene: TRBD2

CDR3nt: TGTGCCTGGAGTGAATCAGCCACTGAAGCTTTCTTT
CDR3aa: CAWSESATEAFF
abundance: -
j_gene: TRBJ1-1
v_gene: TRBV30
len: 12
d_gene: -

CDR3nt: TGTGCCAGCAGCTGGGGATTAGAGAGTAACTATGGCTACACCTTC
CDR3aa: CASSWGLESNYGYTF
abundance: -
j_gene: TRBJ1-2
v_gene: TRBV7-8
len: 15
d_gene: -

CDR3nt: TGTGCCAGCAGTGAAGGGCTAGCCCACAATGAGCAGTTCTTC
CDR3aa: CASSEGLAHNEQFF
abundance: -
j_gene: TRBJ2-1
v_gene: TRBV2
len: 14
d_gene: -

CDR3nt: TGTGCCAGCAGGGATACGACAGGAGGCATAGAGGAGCAGTTCTTC
CDR3aa: CASRDTTGGIEEQFF
abundance: -
j_gene: TRBJ2-1
v_gene: TRBV28
len: 15
d_gene: -

CDR3nt: TGTGCCAGCAGTTTAACAGTTGGATATGGTGAGCAGTTCTTC
CDR3aa: CASSLTVGYGEQFF
abundance: -
j_gene: TRBJ2-1
v_gene: TRBV28
len: 14
d_gene: -

CDR3nt: TGTGCCAGCAGTGACACGGAAAACAATGAGCAGTTCTTC
CDR3aa: CASSDTENNEQFF
abundance: -
j_gene: TRBJ2-1
v_gene: TRBV6-4
len: 13
d_gene: -

CDR3nt: TGTGCCAGCAGCTTGGCCGGGACAGGGGGGTTCTATGGCTACACCTTC
CDR3aa: CASSLAGTGGFYGYTF
abundance: -
j_gene: TRBJ1-2
v_gene: TRBV5-4
len: 16
d_gene: TRBD1

CDR3nt: TGCGCCAGCAGACAGGGGCCAGATACGCAGTATTTT
CDR3aa: CASRQGPDTQYF
abundance: -
j_gene: TRBJ2-3
v_gene: TRBV10-2
len: 12
d_gene: TRBD1

CDR3nt: TGTGCCAGCAGTTACTACAGGGGAACCAATGAGCAGTTCTTC
CDR3aa: CASSYYRGTNEQFF
abundance: -
j_gene: TRBJ2-1
v_gene: TRBV6-5
len: 14
d_gene: TRBD1

CDR3nt: TGCAGTGCCCAACGCACCGGGGAGCTGTTTTTT
CDR3aa: CSAQRTGELFF
abundance: -
j_gene: TRBJ2-2
v_gene: TRBV20-1
len: 11
d_gene: -

CDR3nt: TGTGCCACCAGCAGGCAAACCGGGACAGGGGTTCGGTTCTTC
CDR3aa: CATSRQTGTGVRFF
abundance: -
j_gene: TRBJ2-1
v_gene: TRBV15
len: 14
d_gene: TRBD1

CDR3nt: TGCGCCAGCAGCCGAACCACTAGCGGGAGCTCCTACGAGCAGTACTTC
CDR3aa: CASSRTTSGSSYEQYF
abundance: -
j_gene: TRBJ2-7
v_gene: TRBV5-1
len: 16
d_gene: TRBD2

CDR3nt: TGTGCCACCAGCAGAGAGACAGGTCGAACAGATACGCAGTATTTT
CDR3aa: CATSRETGRTDTQYF
abundance: -
j_gene: TRBJ2-3
v_gene: TRBV15
len: 15
d_gene: -

CDR3nt: TGTGCCAGTAGCGCCACGGGAAATCAGCCCCAGCATTTT
CDR3aa: CASSATGNQPQHF
abundance: few
j_gene: TRBJ1-5
v_gene: TRBV19
len: 13
d_gene: -

CDR3nt: TGTGCCAGCAGAGGGACAGGGGTTGACGAGCAGTACTTC
CDR3aa: CASRGTGVDEQYF
abundance: -
j_gene: TRBJ2-7
v_gene: TRBV7-9
len: 13
d_gene: TRBD1

CDR3nt: TGTGCCAGCAGCGAGAGGACCCTTGTGGAGCAGTACTTC
CDR3aa: CASSERTLVEQYF
abundance: few
j_gene: TRBJ2-7
v_gene: TRBV7-8
len: 13
d_gene: -

CDR3nt: TGTGCCAGCAGTTTATCCGCATTCGCGGAAGCTTTCTTT
CDR3aa: CASSLSAFAEAFF
abundance: -
j_gene: TRBJ1-1
v_gene: TRBV27
len: 13
d_gene: -

CDR3nt: TGTGCCACTCAGGGGGAAAAGAATTCACCCCTCCACTTT
CDR3aa: CATQGEKNSPLHF
abundance: once
j_gene: TRBJ1-6
v_gene: TRBV9
len: 13
d_gene: TRBD1

CDR3nt: TGTGCCAGCAGCCCTGGGGAGGCCTACGAGCAGTACTTC
CDR3aa: CASSPGEAYEQYF
abundance: -
j_gene: TRBJ2-7
v_gene: TRBV5-4
len: 13
d_gene: -

CDR3nt: TGTGCCAGCAGCCCAGGGGGAGGGGACCGGGAGACCCAGTACTTC
CDR3aa: CASSPGGGDRETQYF
abundance: -
j_gene: TRBJ2-5
v_gene: TRBV5-4
len: 15
d_gene: -

CDR3nt: TGTGCCAGCAGTGGACACCGGGACATGGAGACCTACGAGCAGTACTTC
CDR3aa: CASSGHRDMETYEQYF
abundance: -
j_gene: TRBJ2-7
v_gene: TRBV28
len: 16
d_gene: -

CDR3nt: TGTGCCAGCAGTGACAGGGACGAGCAGTACTTC
CDR3aa: CASSDRDEQYF
abundance: -
j_gene: TRBJ2-7
v_gene: TRBV2
len: 11
d_gene: -

CDR3nt: TGTGCCAGCAGTCCCCACAGGGGAGATGAGCAGTTCTTC
CDR3aa: CASSPHRGDEQFF
abundance: -
j_gene: TRBJ2-1
v_gene: TRBV28
len: 13
d_gene: TRBD1

CDR3nt: TGTGCCAGCAGTGACTCTAGCGGCTCTGGGGCCAACGTCCTGACTTTC
CDR3aa: CASSDSSGSGANVLTF
abundance: -
j_gene: TRBJ2-6
v_gene: TRBV6-4
len: 16
d_gene: -

CDR3nt: TGTGCCAGCAGCTTAGGTATTAGCAGCCGCGATGAGCAGTTCTTC
CDR3aa: CASSLGISSRDEQFF
abundance: -
j_gene: TRBJ2-1
v_gene: TRBV7-2
len: 15
d_gene: -

CDR3nt: TGTGCCAGCACTTACTTGGACAGGGGACGGCCCCAGCATTTT
CDR3aa: CASTYLDRGRPQHF
abundance: -
j_gene: TRBJ1-5
v_gene: TRBV6-6
len: 14
d_gene: TRBD1

CDR3nt: TGTGCCAGCAGCCCCAAGAGGGTAAGCTACAATGAGCAGTTCTTC
CDR3aa: CASSPKRVSYNEQFF
abundance: -
j_gene: TRBJ2-1
v_gene: TRBV7-3
len: 15
d_gene: -

CDR3nt: TGCGCCAGCAGCCAAGAGGAGGGGGTGAACACTGAAGCTTTCTTT
CDR3aa: CASSQEEGVNTEAFF
abundance: -
j_gene: TRBJ1-1
v_gene: TRBV4-1
len: 15
d_gene: -

CDR3nt: TGTGCCAGCAGATTACAGGGGAGGGAGACTGAAGCTTTCTTT
CDR3aa: CASRLQGRETEAFF
abundance: -
j_gene: TRBJ1-1
v_gene: TRBV5-4
len: 14
d_gene: TRBD1

CDR3nt: TGTGCCACCAGCATTTCAGGGGCTCACGAGCAGTACTTC
CDR3aa: CATSISGAHEQYF
abundance: -
j_gene: TRBJ2-7
v_gene: TRBV15
len: 13
d_gene: -

CDR3nt: TGTGCCAGCAGCCAAGACAGGGGGCAGTTTGGCGGGGAGCTGTTTTTT
CDR3aa: CASSQDRGQFGGELFF
abundance: -
j_gene: TRBJ2-2
v_gene: TRBV14
len: 16
d_gene: TRBD1

CDR3nt: TGTGCCAGCTCACCCAAACCGGAGGTCGAGCAGTACTTC
CDR3aa: CASSPKPEVEQYF
abundance: -
j_gene: TRBJ2-7
v_gene: TRBV18
len: 13
d_gene: -

CDR3nt: TGCGCCAGCAGCTTGGGAGGGACTAGCGGGGGCCAAGATACGCAGTATTTT
CDR3aa: CASSLGGTSGGQDTQYF
abundance: -
j_gene: TRBJ2-3
v_gene: TRBV5-1
len: 17
d_gene: TRBD2

CDR3nt: TGTGCCAGCAGCTTACCTAGCTCAGATACGCAGTATTTT
CDR3aa: CASSLPSSDTQYF
abundance: -
j_gene: TRBJ2-3
v_gene: TRBV7-2
len: 13
d_gene: -

CDR3nt: TGTGCCAGCAGTAACGGGAGCTCCTACAATGAGCAGTTCTTC
CDR3aa: CASSNGSSYNEQFF
abundance: -
j_gene: TRBJ2-1
v_gene: TRBV6-4
len: 14
d_gene: -

CDR3nt: TGTGCCAGCAGCCCCTCGGCTAACGGGGCTGGGACAGATACGCAGTATTTT
CDR3aa: CASSPSANGAGTDTQYF
abundance: -
j_gene: TRBJ2-3
v_gene: TRBV7-7
len: 17
d_gene: -

CDR3nt: TGTGCCAGCAGGCTGGGTAGGAACACTGAAGCTTTCTTT
CDR3aa: CASRLGRNTEAFF
abundance: -
j_gene: TRBJ1-1
v_gene: TRBV7-9
len: 13
d_gene: -

CDR3nt: TGTGCCAGCAGCTCCAGCTGGAAGGACAGGGAGGCCTACGAGCAGTACTTC
CDR3aa: CASSSSWKDREAYEQYF
abundance: -
j_gene: TRBJ2-7
v_gene: TRBV5-6
len: 17
d_gene: TRBD1

CDR3nt: TGTGCCGGAAGACCGGTCGGGACTAGCGGGACCCTCACAGATACGCAGTATTTT
CDR3aa: CAGRPVGTSGTLTDTQYF
abundance: once
j_gene: TRBJ2-3
v_gene: TRBV7-3
len: 18
d_gene: TRBD2

CDR3nt: TGTGCCAGCAGCGTCGCGGGCTGGGACACTGAAGCTTTCTTT
CDR3aa: CASSVAGWDTEAFF
abundance: -
j_gene: TRBJ1-1
v_gene: TRBV28
len: 14
d_gene: -

CDR3nt: TGTGCCAGCAGCTTAGATCAAGGACAGCACAATGAGCAGTTCTTC
CDR3aa: CASSLDQGQHNEQFF
abundance: few
j_gene: TRBJ2-1
v_gene: TRBV11-2
len: 15
d_gene: -